The 23 T cell receptor beta chains listed next were all sequenced from one sample in a study of T cell responses to AZD1222 COVID-19 vaccine. Assay used: immunoSEQ multiplex PCR; TCRdb lists only in-frame clones, some missing. The sample includes about 83,000 clones, 80% to 95% of them seen just once. The material was peripheral blood, obtained 28 days after the second AZD1222 dose. These receptors were obtained from an adult who received the AZD1222 COVID-19 vaccine.

The CDR3 sequence is CASSFDRANEQFF. The CDR3 DNA reads TGTGCCAGCAGCTTCGACAGGGCCAATGAGCAGTTCTTC. The chain combines TRBV7-2 with TRBJ2-1; 7 bases are shared with TRBD1. V was pared by 3 bases and J by 6 bases, with 2 bases of the junction left unmatched. This CDR3 has 13 residues. CDR1 and CDR2 from the germline V gene are SGHTA and FQGNSA.

This clone was seen only a few times. The gene calls are TRBV6-1 and TRBJ2-7, with 12 bases identical to TRBD2. V lost 3 bases to trimming and J lost 7 bases; unmatched junction nucleotides: 7. CDR3 size: 15 residues. The germline CDR1 and CDR2 sequences are MNHNS and SASEGT. The CDR3 coding sequence is TGTGCCAGCAGTGACCTGACTAGCGGGAGATGGGAGCAGTACTTC. Translated: CASSDLTSGRWEQYF.

The genes are TRBV13 and TRBJ2-3; TRBD2 agrees at 7 bases. This CDR3 is 16 amino acids long. Germline lookup yields CDR1 PRHDT and CDR2 FYEKMQ (reference sequence). Losses at the gene ends were 5 bases for V and 1 base for J; bases not matched to a gene: 9. The CDR3, as DNA: TGTGCCAGCAGCCCAAATTCGGGGGGAGGCACAGATACGCAGTATTTT. This codes for CASSPNSGGGTDTQYF.

This rearrangement joins TRBV7-6 to TRBJ2-1, with 7 bases identical to TRBD2. Trimming at V came to 3 bases and at J to 4 bases, leaving 9 bases not matched to a gene. The CDR3 sequence is 16 residues long. Germline CDR1 is SGHVS and CDR2 is FNYEAQ. CDR3 in amino acids: CASSFGGSSRYNEQFF. The CDR3 nucleotides are TGTGCCAGCAGCTTCGGCGGGAGCTCAAGGTACAATGAGCAGTTCTTC.

This clone was counted once. The chain links TRBV2 to TRBJ2-7; no firm D call. V lost 2 bases and J lost 4, with 6 bases in between. Germline-derived CDR1 and CDR2 are SNHLY and FYNNEI. The CDR3 is 12 residues long. The DNA of the CDR3 is TGTGCCAGCAGTGAACCTACTTACGAGCAGTACTTC. It is translated as CASSEPTYEQYF. The variable domain in full, with the rest retrieved from reference TRBV2 and TRBJ2-7, is EPEVTQTPSHQVTQMGQEVILRCVPISNHLYFYWYRQILGQKVEFLVSFYNNEISEKSEIFDDQFSVERPDGSNFTLKIRSTKLEDSAMYFCASSEPTYEQYFGPGTRLTVT.

V and J are TRBV24-1 and TRBJ2-3, with 7 nucleotides matching TRBD2. This CDR3 has 15 amino acids. The V segment lost 4 bases and the J segment 1 base; nucleotides outside the gene matches: 4. From germline, CDR1 is KGHDR and CDR2 SFDVKD. The CDR3 reads CATSDSTSGTDTQYF. CDR3 bases: TGTGCCACCAGTGACAGCACTAGCGGCACAGATACGCAGTATTTT.

This chain connects TRBV7-6 to TRBJ1-6; D not certain. The V end lost 1 base, the J end lost 6 bases, and 13 bases lay between the germline ends. Germline CDR1 SGHVS, CDR2 FNYEAQ. The CDR3 extends over 16 amino acids. The CDR3 DNA is TGTGCCAGCAGCTTAGACCCCCCACTTCTTAATTCACCCCTCCACTTT. This codes for CASSLDPPLLNSPLHF.

The chain combines TRBV9 with TRBJ2-7; 10 nucleotides line up with TRBD2. Germline trimming cut 2 bases from V and 5 bases from J; bases unmatched to any gene: 7. Germline V lookup: CDR1 SGDLS, CDR2 YYNGEE. The CDR3 consists of 15 residues. CDR3 coding DNA: TGTGCCAGCAGCGTGTCTAGCGGGAGCGCCCACGAGCAGTACTTC. Its protein product is CASSVSSGSAHEQYF.

This chain's CDR3 is CATGGAVNSNQPQHF. The CDR3 region has the DNA TGTGCCACCGGGGGGGCGGTTAATAGCAATCAGCCCCAGCATTTT. The chain employs TRBV24-1 and TRBJ1-5; D is perhaps TRBD1 (6 bases). The CDR3 has 15 amino acids. Germline V gene data show CDR1 as KGHDR and CDR2 as SFDVKD. Trimming removed 9 bases from V and 0 bases from J, with 14 bases in between.

The chain couples TRBV12-3 or TRBV12-4 to TRBJ2-1, with D possibly matching TRBD1 (5 bases). With 3 bases removed from V and 8 bases from J, the gap between germline ends came to 8 bases. The CDR3 has 12 residues. In DNA form, the CDR3 reads TGTGCCAGCAGTTTTCTACAGGATGAGCAGTTCTTC. Translating it yields CASSFLQDEQFF.

The genes are TRBV5-5 and TRBJ2-7, with 7 bases identical to TRBD2. This CDR3 has 13 amino acids. V dropped 2 bases and J dropped 3; count of bases not matched to a gene: 2. Germline CDR1 is SGHKS and CDR2 is YYEKEE (reference sequence). The CDR3 loop is CASSFGTIYEQYF. CDR3 sequence (DNA): TGTGCCAGCAGCTTCGGGACTATCTACGAGCAGTACTTC.

The chain employs TRBV18 and TRBJ2-3; 14 nucleotides line up with TRBD2. The CDR3 loop spans 20 amino acids. The germline V gene has CDR1 KGHSH and CDR2 LQKENI. Trimming at V came to 3 bases and at J to 1 base, leaving 12 bases not matched to a gene. The CDR3 DNA sequence: TGTGCCAGCTCACCTGTACTGGGACTAGCGGGAGAAGGCGGCACAGATACGCAGTATTTT. Its translation is CASSPVLGLAGEGGTDTQYF.

V is TRBV12-3 or TRBV12-4 and J is TRBJ2-7; 8 bases line up with TRBD1. The CDR3 totals 13 residues. The J segment lost 3 bases and the V segment lost 6 bases, leaving 4 bases of the junction unmatched. Written as DNA, the CDR3 is TGTGCCAGCAGCCCTGGACAGGGCTACGAGCAGTACTTC. This translates into CASSPGQGYEQYF.

The gene calls are TRBV15 and TRBJ2-5; possibly TRBD2 for D (5 bases). Looked up from germline, CDR1 is LNHNV and CDR2 is YYDKDF (reference sequence). Trimming took off 4 bases at V and 4 bases at J, with 7 bases between the two ends. This CDR3 has 12 residues. This CDR3 is CATSTRGETQYF. CDR3 nucleotide sequence: TGTGCCACCAGCACCCGGGGAGAGACCCAGTACTTC.

This clone came up a few times. The CDR3 here is CASSPLGSTGELFF. The CDR3 DNA is TGTGCCAGCAGTCCCCTAGGGTCCACCGGGGAGCTGTTTTTT. J is TRBJ2-2 and V is TRBV28; D unresolved. The germline V gene has CDR1 MDHEN and CDR2 SYDVKM. V gave up 5 bases and J gave up 4 bases, with 11 bases separating them. The CDR3 consists of 14 residues.

The rearrangement uses TRBV20-1 and TRBJ2-3; a possible D gene is TRBD2 (7 bases). Trimming cost V 3 bases and J 2 bases, with 15 bases left between them. Looked up from germline, CDR1 is DFQATT and CDR2 is SNEGSKA (reference sequence). The CDR3 totals 15 residues. CDR3 region: CSASLAGDNTDTQYF. The CDR3 DNA reads TGCAGTGCTAGTCTCGCGGGGGACAACACAGATACGCAGTATTTT.

CDR3 nucleotides: TGTGCCAGCAGTGGAGTGAACACTGAAGCTTTCTTT. Its protein product is CASSGVNTEAFF. The V gene is TRBV2, the J gene TRBJ1-1; D gene ambiguous. This CDR3 is 12 amino acids long. V dropped 4 bases and J dropped 0 bases, with 3 bases sitting between them. Per germline, CDR1 SNHLY and CDR2 FYNNEI.

This chain connects TRBV5-5 to TRBJ2-7; tentative D call: TRBD1 (6 bases). The V gene's germline CDR1 is SGHKS and CDR2 YYEKEE (reference sequence). The CDR3 is made up of 15 amino acids. Trimming pared 4 bases from V and 3 bases from J, leaving 17 bases between. This chain's CDR3 is CASSLSQDRVYEQYF. The CDR3 DNA reads TGTGCCAGCAGCCTATCGCAGGACAGAGTCTACGAGCAGTACTTC.

The chain is built from TRBV30 and TRBJ1-1, with D possibly being TRBD1 (5 bases). CDR3 size: 14 residues. Trimming pared 0 bases from V and 4 bases from J, leaving 12 bases between. Per germline, CDR1 GTSNPN and CDR2 SVGIG (reference sequence). The CDR3: CAWSVRRGGTEAFF. CDR3 DNA sequence: TGTGCCTGGAGTGTACGTCGGGGGGGCACTGAAGCTTTCTTT.

The chain has TRBV10-3 and TRBJ2-1; 7 bases fit TRBD1. The germline CDR1 and CDR2 sequences are ENHRY and SYGVKD. This CDR3 contains 16 residues. Trimming took 3 bases from V and 6 from J; bases not matched to a gene: 11. CDR3 coding DNA: TGTGCCATCAGTGACCTCGGAATCACAGGGGTCAATGAGCAGTTCTTC. It codes for CAISDLGITGVNEQFF.

This chain connects TRBV6-6 to TRBJ2-7; 9 nucleotides align to TRBD1. The germline V gene encodes CDR1 MNHNY and CDR2 SVGAGI (reference sequence). With V trimmed by 0 bases and J by 3 bases, 3 bases remained unmatched. The CDR3 is 15 residues long. Written as DNA, the CDR3 is TGTGCCAGCAGTTACTCGGGGACAGGGATCTACGAGCAGTACTTC. It translates to CASSYSGTGIYEQYF.

This sequence joins TRBV12-3 or TRBV12-4 and TRBJ2-2, with 12 bases identical to TRBD1. The length of the CDR3 is 13 residues. The ends lost 0 bases at V and 17 bases at J; junction bases unmatched: 4. CDR3 coding DNA: TGTGCCAGCAGTTTAGCACCCGGGACAGGGGGCTTTTTT. Its translation is CASSLAPGTGGFF.

The chain combines TRBV29-1 with TRBJ2-7; TRBD2 matches at 8 bases. Germline V gives CDR1 SQVTM, CDR2 ANQGSEA. The CDR3 consists of 16 residues. V was pared by 2 bases and J by 1 base, with 10 bases of the junction left unmatched. In DNA, the CDR3 is TGCAGCGTTGAACGGGATAGCGGGGACGGATCCTACGAGCAGTACTTC. Translated: CSVERDSGDGSYEQYF.